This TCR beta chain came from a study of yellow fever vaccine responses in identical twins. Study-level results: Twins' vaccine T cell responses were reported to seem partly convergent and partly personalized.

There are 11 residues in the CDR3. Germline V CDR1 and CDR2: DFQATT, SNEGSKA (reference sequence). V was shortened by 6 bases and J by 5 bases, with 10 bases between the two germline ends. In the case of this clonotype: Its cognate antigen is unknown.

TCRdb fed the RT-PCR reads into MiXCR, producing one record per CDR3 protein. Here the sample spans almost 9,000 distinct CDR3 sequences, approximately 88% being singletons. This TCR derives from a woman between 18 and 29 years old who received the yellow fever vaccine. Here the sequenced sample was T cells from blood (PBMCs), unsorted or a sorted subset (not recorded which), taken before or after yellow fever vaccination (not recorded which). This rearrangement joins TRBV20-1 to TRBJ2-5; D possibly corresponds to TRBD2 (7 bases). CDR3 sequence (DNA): TGCAGTGCAGGGAGGGGGGAGACCCAGTACTTC. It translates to CSAGRGETQYF.